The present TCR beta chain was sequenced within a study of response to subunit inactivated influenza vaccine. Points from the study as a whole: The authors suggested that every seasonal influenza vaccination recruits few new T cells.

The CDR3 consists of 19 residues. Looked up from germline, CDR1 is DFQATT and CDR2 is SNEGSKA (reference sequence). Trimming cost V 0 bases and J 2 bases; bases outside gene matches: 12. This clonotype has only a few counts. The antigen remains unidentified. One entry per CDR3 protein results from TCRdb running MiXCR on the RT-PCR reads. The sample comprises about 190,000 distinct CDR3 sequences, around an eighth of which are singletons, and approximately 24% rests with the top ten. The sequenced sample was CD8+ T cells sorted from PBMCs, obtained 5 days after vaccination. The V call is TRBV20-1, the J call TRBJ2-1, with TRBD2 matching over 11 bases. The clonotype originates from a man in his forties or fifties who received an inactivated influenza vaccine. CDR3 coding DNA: TGCAGTGCTAGAGACTGGATAGCGGGAGGGGGGAAAACCTACAATGAGCAGTTCTTC. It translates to CSARDWIAGGGKTYNEQFF.